A single sample is the source of the 16 T cell receptor beta chains below, sequenced in a study of human T cells and chemical hapten exposure. Time point of the sample: patch test 2, 6 weeks after DPC sensitization. Treatment of the sample: therapeutic diphenylcyclopropenone sensitization with weekly scalp DPC. TCRdb re-called the RACE reads with MiXCR, one entry per CDR3 protein. The sample includes tens of thousands of distinct CDR3 sequences, approximately 9% of them seen just once. The sample here was whole blood, taken in connection with sensitization to the hapten diphenylcyclopropenone (DPC). The receptor set was obtained from a woman in her 50s with alopecia areata. Some clones in this sample may be carry-over from other donors' samples.

In its sample, this clonotype was seen a few times. This rearrangement joins TRBV12-3 or TRBV12-4 to TRBJ2-3; the match to TRBD1 covers 10 bases. J gave up 5 bases and V 4 bases, and 6 bases lay outside the gene matches. CDR3 length: 15 residues. The CDR3 here is CASSSLGQGEDTQYF. CDR3 sequence (DNA): TGTGCCAGCAGTTCCCTCGGACAGGGGGAAGATACGCAGTATTTT.

This clonotype was found many times. This rearrangement joins TRBV20-1 to TRBJ2-7; tentatively, D is TRBD1 (6 bases). The V end was cut by 1 base, the J end by 1 base, with 14 bases between. Germline V gene data show CDR1 as DFQATT and CDR2 as SNEGSKA (reference sequence). The CDR3 is made up of 15 amino acids. The chain's CDR3 is CSARVPGVPSYEQYF. As DNA, the CDR3 is TGCAGTGCTAGAGTACCAGGGGTGCCGTCCTACGAGCAGTACTTC.

V gene TRBV6-5 combines with J gene TRBJ1-1, with no clear D. V lost 4 bases and J lost 5, with 8 bases in between. The CDR3 length is 12 residues. From germline, CDR1 is MNHEY and CDR2 SVGAGI. CDR3 nucleotides: TGTGCCAGCAGTTCAGGTTTAACTGAAGCTTTCTTT. Residues: CASSSGLTEAFF.

V usage is TRBV6-1 and J usage is TRBJ2-1; TRBD2 aligns across 7 bases. Germline-derived CDR1 and CDR2 are MNHNS and SASEGT. Unmatched junction bases numbered 13, after V lost 6 bases and J lost 5 bases. The CDR3 is made up of 16 amino acids. In DNA form, the CDR3 reads TGTGCCAGCAGCACTAGCGCCTCAACTTCTAACAATGAGCAGTTCTTC. Translating gives CASSTSASTSNNEQFF.

The rearrangement uses TRBV29-1 and TRBJ2-1, with a tentative D call TRBD2 (5 bases). The CDR3 is made up of 14 amino acids. The germline V and J ends were trimmed by 5 bases and 7 bases, with 18 bases remaining between them. Germline V gene data show CDR1 as SQVTM and CDR2 as ANQGSEA. The CDR3 bases are TGCAGCGTTAACCTACCCGGCCCGGGAAATGAGCAGTTCTTC. It translates to CSVNLPGPGNEQFF.

This clonotype was picked up many times. The chain links TRBV20-1 to TRBJ1-1; no firm D call. The germline V gene has CDR1 DFQATT and CDR2 SNEGSKA (reference sequence). The germline V and J ends were trimmed by 5 bases and 4 bases, with 14 bases remaining between them. The CDR3 extends over 13 amino acids. In DNA form, the CDR3 reads TGCAGTGCTCGGTTATGGGGTGCCACTGAAGCTTTCTTT. It yields the protein CSARLWGATEAFF.

The sample holds a few counts of this clonotype. The chain carries TRBV12-3 or TRBV12-4 and TRBJ1-6; D not resolved. Trimming took off 5 bases at V and 3 bases at J, with 11 bases between the two ends. The CDR3 runs to 15 residues. The chain's CDR3 is CASSPTNFYNSPLHF. CDR3 sequence (DNA): TGTGCCAGCAGTCCCACTAACTTCTATAATTCACCCCTCCACTTT.

This clonotype has just a few counts. The chain is built from TRBV29-1 and TRBJ2-1, with 7 bases that match TRBD2. Losses at the gene ends were 4 bases for V and 7 bases for J; bases not matched to a gene: 19. CDR1 SQVTM and CDR2 ANQGSEA come from the germline V gene. This CDR3 region has 17 residues. The CDR3 DNA is TGCAGCGTTGGTGAACTAGCGCCTAACTTAGCTGGGAATGAGCAGTTCTTC. It is translated as CSVGELAPNLAGNEQFF.

This clonotype was counted many times. The chain is built from TRBV20-1 and TRBJ2-3; 9 nucleotides line up with TRBD1. V lost 0 bases, J lost 5 bases, and 3 bases stayed unmatched. This CDR3 is 14 amino acids long. Germline loops: CDR1 DFQATT, CDR2 SNEGSKA (reference sequence). The CDR3 nucleotides are TGCAGTGCTAGAGAAGGGACAGGGATAGATACGCAGTATTTT. It translates to CSAREGTGIDTQYF.

The V and J genes are TRBV6-2 or TRBV6-3 and TRBJ2-2; 11 nucleotides agree with TRBD2. V gave up 6 bases and J gave up 1 base; unmatched junction bases: 1. Germline V gives CDR1 MNHEY, CDR2 SVGEGT. This CDR3 is built from 15 residues. This CDR3 reads CASRLAGGNTGELFF. The CDR3, as DNA: TGTGCCAGCAGGCTAGCGGGAGGGAACACCGGGGAGCTGTTTTTT.

This clonotype was seen a few times. The rearrangement links TRBV7-8 to TRBJ1-4, with D uncertain. The germline V and J ends were trimmed by 1 base and 3 bases, with 9 bases remaining between them. This CDR3 contains 15 residues. The germline CDR1 and CDR2 sequences are SGHVS and FQNEAQ. The CDR3 protein is CASSLVGAANEKLFF. In DNA, the CDR3 is TGTGCCAGCAGCTTAGTAGGAGCGGCTAATGAAAAACTGTTTTTT.

The chain links TRBV4-2 to TRBJ2-5, with 7 bases aligning to TRBD2. CDR1 LGHNA and CDR2 YNFKEQ come from the germline V gene. V gave up 1 base and J gave up 1 base; unmatched junction bases: 6. The CDR3 length is 16 residues. CDR3 in amino acids: CASSQGTGGPQETQYF. For the CDR3, the DNA is TGTGCCAGCAGCCAAGGGACGGGAGGCCCCCAAGAGACCCAGTACTTC.

This clonotype has at least ten counts. The V gene is TRBV4-2, the J gene TRBJ2-2; D is unclear. The CDR3 is made up of 15 amino acids. Per germline, CDR1 LGHNA and CDR2 YNFKEQ. V dropped 0 bases and J dropped 3 bases, with 8 bases sitting between them. The CDR3 reads CASSQDGLDTGELFF. The CDR3 coding sequence is TGTGCCAGCAGCCAAGATGGCCTCGACACCGGGGAGCTGTTTTTT.

The chain has TRBV6-2 or TRBV6-3 and TRBJ2-1; D is perhaps TRBD1 (6 bases). V was trimmed by 5 bases and J by 1 base, leaving 12 bases between them. The CDR3 has 15 amino acids. Germline assignment: CDR1 MNHEY and CDR2 SVGEGT. This CDR3 reads CASSPDSSSYNEQFF. Here the CDR3 DNA reads TGTGCCAGCAGTCCGGACAGTTCTTCCTACAATGAGCAGTTCTTC.

This clonotype was detected once. One base away lies a much larger clone, so this may be a sequencing read error. This rearrangement joins TRBV6-5 to TRBJ2-7; TRBD1 matches 9 bases. The CDR3 sequence is 14 residues long. Germline V gene sequence: CDR1 MNHEY, CDR2 SVGAGI. Here the CDR3 DNA reads TGTCCCAGCTCTCCGGGACAGGGCTCTTTCGAGCAGTACTTC. Protein: CPSSPGQGSFEQYF.

This clonotype was recorded once. A much larger clonotype is one base distant, so this may be a read error. This chain joins TRBV29-1 and TRBJ2-1; 10 nucleotides align to TRBD2. This CDR3 comprises 18 residues. Trimming took 5 bases from V and 6 from J; bases not matched to a gene: 19. In germline, CDR1 is SQVTM, CDR2 ANQGSEA. CDR3 in DNA: TGCAGCGTTAGTCTACGCGTTAACAGCGGGAGGGACTGCAATGAGCAGTTCTTC. The encoded protein is CSVSLRVNSGRDCNEQFF.